This T cell receptor beta chain was documented in a study of cytomegalovirus exposure and HLA in healthy donors. This PCR relied on a set of 60 Vbeta primers and 13 Jbeta primers. Data came from immunoSEQ multiplex PCR; TCRdb stores just in-frame clones and leaves some out. The sample lists more than 95,000 clones, 70% to 75% seen once, with roughly 1.2% in the top ten. Notes on the study in general: Researchers reported in a later analysis that common viral pathogens appeared linked to several top clusters.

V was cut by 4 bases and J by 4 bases, with 21 bases left in between. The CDR3 length is 17 residues. Germline V gene data show CDR1 as SGHDT and CDR2 as YYEEEE. This clone has a single count. Its target is not known. The gene calls are TRBV5-6 and TRBJ2-1; D gene uncertain. This receptor was taken from a man aged 35 to 55 in good health and CMV-seronegative. The sequenced material came from PBMCs. CDR3 coding DNA: TGTGCCAGCAGCGATACCACAGAAACCCCCCTTTACAATGAGCAGTTCTTC. Translation gives CASSDTTETPLYNEQFF.